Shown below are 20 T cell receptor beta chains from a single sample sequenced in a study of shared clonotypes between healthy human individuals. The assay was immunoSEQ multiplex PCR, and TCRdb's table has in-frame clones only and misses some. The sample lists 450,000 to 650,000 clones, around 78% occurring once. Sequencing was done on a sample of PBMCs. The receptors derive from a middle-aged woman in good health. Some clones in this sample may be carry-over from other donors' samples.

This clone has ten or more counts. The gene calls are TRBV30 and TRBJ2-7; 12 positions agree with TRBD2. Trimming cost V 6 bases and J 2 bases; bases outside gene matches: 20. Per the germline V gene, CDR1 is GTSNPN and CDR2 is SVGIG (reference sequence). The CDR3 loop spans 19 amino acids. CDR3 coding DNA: TGTGCCTGCCGGCAGGATCGACTAGCGGGAGTTCTACAAACCTACGAGCAGTACTTC. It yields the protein CACRQDRLAGVLQTYEQYF.

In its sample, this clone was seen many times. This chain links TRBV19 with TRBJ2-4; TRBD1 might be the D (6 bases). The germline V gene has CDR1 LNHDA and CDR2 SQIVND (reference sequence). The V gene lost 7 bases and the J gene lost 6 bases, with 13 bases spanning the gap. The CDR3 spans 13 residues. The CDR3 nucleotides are TGTGCCAGTACCGGGACATTTGGAAACATTCAGTACTTC. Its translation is CASTGTFGNIQYF.

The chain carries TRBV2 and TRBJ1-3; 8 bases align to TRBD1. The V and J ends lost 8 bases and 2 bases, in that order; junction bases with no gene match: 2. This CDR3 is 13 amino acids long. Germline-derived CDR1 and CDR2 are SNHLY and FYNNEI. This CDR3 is CASGQGTGNTIYF. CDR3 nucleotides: TGTGCCAGCGGACAGGGAACTGGAAACACCATATATTTT.

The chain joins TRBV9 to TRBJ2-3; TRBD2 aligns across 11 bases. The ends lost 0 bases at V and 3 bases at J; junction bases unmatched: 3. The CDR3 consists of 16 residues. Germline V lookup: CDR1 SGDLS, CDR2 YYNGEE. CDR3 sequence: CASSVGLAGGTDTQYF. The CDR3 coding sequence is TGTGCCAGCAGCGTAGGGCTAGCGGGGGGAACAGATACGCAGTATTTT.

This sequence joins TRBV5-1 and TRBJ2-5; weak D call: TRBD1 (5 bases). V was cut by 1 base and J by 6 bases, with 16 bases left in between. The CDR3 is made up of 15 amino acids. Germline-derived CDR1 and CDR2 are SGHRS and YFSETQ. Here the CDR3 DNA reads TGCGCCAGCAGCTTGATGAGCCCAGGGCAACAGACCCAGTACTTC. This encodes CASSLMSPGQQTQYF. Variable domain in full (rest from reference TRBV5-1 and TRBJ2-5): KAGVTQTPRYLIKTRGQQVTLSCSPISGHRSVSWYQQTPGQGLQFLFEYFSETQRNKGNFPGRFSGRQFSNSRSEMNVSTLELGDSALYLCASSLMSPGQQTQYFGPGTRLLVL.

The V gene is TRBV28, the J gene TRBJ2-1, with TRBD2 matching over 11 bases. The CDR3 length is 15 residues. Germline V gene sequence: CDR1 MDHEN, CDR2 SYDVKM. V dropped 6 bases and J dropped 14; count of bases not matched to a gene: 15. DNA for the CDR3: TGTGCCAGCAGCCCGGGACTAGCGGATTCAATGAGGAAGTTCTTC. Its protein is CASSPGLADSMRKFF.

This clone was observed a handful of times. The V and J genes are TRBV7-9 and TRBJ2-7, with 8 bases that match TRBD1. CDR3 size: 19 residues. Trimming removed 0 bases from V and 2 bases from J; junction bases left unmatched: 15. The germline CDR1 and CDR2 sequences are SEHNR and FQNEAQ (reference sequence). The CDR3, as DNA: TGTGCCAGCAGCTTAGCGGTGGGAACAGGGGGACTGGGGCCCTACGAGCAGTACTTC. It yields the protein CASSLAVGTGGLGPYEQYF.

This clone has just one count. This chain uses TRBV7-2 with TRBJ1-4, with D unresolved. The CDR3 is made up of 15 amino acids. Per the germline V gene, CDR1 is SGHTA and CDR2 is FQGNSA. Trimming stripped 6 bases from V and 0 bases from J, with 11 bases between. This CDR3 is CASREHSATNEKLFF. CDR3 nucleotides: TGTGCCAGCAGGGAGCACAGTGCAACTAATGAAAAACTGTTTTTT.

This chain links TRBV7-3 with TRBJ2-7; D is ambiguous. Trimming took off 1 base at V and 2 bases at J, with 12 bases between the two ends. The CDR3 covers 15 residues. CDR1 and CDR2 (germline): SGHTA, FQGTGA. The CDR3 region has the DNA TGTGCCAGCAGCTTAAATCCAGATCCTACCTACGAGCAGTACTTC. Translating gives CASSLNPDPTYEQYF.

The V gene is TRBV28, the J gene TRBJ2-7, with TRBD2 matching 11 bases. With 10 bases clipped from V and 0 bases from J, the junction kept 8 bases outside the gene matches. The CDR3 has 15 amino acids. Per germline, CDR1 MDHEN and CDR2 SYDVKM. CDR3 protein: CATFSSGRNSYEQYF. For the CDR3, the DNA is TGTGCCACCTTCTCTAGCGGGAGGAACTCCTACGAGCAGTACTTC.

This chain's CDR3 is CASSGSDRVRSQKLYNEQFF. CDR3 DNA sequence: TGCGCCAGCAGCGGATCGGACAGGGTCAGATCGCAGAAACTCTACAATGAGCAGTTCTTC. V usage is TRBV5-1 and J usage is TRBJ2-1; 8 bases align to TRBD1. V was pared by 4 bases and J by 3 bases, with 21 bases of the junction left unmatched. CDR3 length: 20 residues. Germline loops: CDR1 SGHRS, CDR2 YFSETQ.

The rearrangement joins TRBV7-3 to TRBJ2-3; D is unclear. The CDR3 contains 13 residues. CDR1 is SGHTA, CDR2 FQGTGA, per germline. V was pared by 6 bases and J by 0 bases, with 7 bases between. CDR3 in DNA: TGTGCCAGCAGGGTCGCTAGCACAGATACGCAGTATTTT. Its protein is CASRVASTDTQYF.

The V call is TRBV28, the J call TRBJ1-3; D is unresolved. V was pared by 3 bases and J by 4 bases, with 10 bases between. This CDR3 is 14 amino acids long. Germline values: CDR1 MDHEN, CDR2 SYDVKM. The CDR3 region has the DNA TGTGCCAGCAGTTTGGCGGGCTACGGAAACACCATATATTTT. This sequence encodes CASSLAGYGNTIYF.

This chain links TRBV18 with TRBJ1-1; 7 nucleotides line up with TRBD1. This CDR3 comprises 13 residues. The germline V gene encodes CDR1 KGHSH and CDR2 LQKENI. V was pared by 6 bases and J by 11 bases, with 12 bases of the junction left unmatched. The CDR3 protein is CASSHGREDRAFF. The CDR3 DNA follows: TGTGCCAGCTCCCACGGACGCGAGGACAGGGCTTTCTTT.

The CDR3 DNA is TGTGCCAGCAGTCGACAGCGGGGGTCACCCCTCCACTTT. It translates to CASSRQRGSPLHF. The chain joins TRBV6-5 to TRBJ1-6; tentative D call: TRBD1 (5 bases). Between the trimmed V and J ends, which lost 5 bases and 10 bases, there was a span of 12 bases. The CDR3 runs 13 residues. Germline CDR1 is MNHEY and CDR2 is SVGAGI.

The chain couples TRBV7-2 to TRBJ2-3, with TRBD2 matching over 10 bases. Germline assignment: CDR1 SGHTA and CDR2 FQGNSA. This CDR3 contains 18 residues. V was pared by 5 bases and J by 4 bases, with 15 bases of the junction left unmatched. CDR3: CASSHGGSGRAVADTQYF. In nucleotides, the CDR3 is TGTGCCAGCAGCCATGGGGGGAGCGGGAGGGCCGTAGCAGATACGCAGTATTTT.

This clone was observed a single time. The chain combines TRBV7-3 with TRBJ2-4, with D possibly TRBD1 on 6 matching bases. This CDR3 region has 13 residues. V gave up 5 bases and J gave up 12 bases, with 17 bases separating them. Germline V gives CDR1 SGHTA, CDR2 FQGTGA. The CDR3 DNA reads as TGTGCCAGCAGCCCCGAACCTCGACAGGCTCAGTACTTC. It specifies CASSPEPRQAQYF.

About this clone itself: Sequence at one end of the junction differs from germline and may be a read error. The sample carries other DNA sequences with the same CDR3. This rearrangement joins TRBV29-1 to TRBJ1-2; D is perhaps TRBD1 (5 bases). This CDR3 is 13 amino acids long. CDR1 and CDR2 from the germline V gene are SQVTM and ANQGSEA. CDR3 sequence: CSVGVSGDYGHTF. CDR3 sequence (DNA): TGCAGCGTGGGGGTTTCGGGCGACTATGGCCACACCTTT.

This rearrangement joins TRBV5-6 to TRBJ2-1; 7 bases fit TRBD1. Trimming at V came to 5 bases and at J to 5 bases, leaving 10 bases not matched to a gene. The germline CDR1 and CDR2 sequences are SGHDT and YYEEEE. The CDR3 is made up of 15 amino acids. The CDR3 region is CASRTRDRLNNEQFF. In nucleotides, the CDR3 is TGTGCCAGCAGGACCCGGGACAGACTTAACAATGAGCAGTTCTTC.

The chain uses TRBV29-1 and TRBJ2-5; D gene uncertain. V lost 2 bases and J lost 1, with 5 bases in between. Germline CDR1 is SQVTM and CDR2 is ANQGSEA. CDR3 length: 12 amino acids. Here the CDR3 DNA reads TGCAGCGTTGAATGGGGCCAAGAGACCCAGTACTTC. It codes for CSVEWGQETQYF.